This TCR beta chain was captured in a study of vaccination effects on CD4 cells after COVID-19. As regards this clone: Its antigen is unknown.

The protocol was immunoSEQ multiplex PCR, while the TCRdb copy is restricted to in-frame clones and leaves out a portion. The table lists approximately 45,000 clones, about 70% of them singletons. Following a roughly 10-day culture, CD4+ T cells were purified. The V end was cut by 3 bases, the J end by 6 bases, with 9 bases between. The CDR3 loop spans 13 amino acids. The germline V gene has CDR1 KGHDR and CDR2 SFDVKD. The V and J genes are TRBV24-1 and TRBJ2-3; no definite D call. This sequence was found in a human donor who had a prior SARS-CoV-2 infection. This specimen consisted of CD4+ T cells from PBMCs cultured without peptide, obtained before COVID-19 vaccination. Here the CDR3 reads CATSDPPADTQYF. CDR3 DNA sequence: TGTGCCACCAGTGATCCACCCGCGGATACGCAGTATTTT.